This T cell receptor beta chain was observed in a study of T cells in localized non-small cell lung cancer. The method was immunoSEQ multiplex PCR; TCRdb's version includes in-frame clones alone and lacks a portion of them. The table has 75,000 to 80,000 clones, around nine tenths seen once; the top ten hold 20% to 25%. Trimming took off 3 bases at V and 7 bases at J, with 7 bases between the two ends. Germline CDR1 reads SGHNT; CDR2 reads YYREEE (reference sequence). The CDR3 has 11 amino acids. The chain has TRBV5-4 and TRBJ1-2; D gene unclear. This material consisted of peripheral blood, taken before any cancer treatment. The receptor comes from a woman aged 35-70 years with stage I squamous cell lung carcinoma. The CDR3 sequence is CASSSNGGYTF. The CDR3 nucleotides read TGTGCCAGCAGCTCAAATGGTGGCTACACCTTC.